The 24 T cell receptor beta chains below come from one sample, sequenced in a study of identical twins. TCRdb reanalysed the 5' RACE reads using MiXCR and keeps one entry per CDR3 protein. This table has over 550,000 distinct CDR3 sequences, just over 7% appearing once. These data are also associated with another study on yellow fever vaccine responses in identical twins.

The specimen was PBMCs. All receptors derive from a woman aged 18-35 years in good health.

V is TRBV5-1 and J is TRBJ2-1, with 8 bases identical to TRBD1. Germline loops: CDR1 SGHRS, CDR2 YFSETQ. V trimming: 4 bases; J trimming: 0 bases; junction bases outside the gene matches: 9. This CDR3 is built from 17 residues. The CDR3 DNA reads TGCGCCAGCAGCCCAAGCCGACAGGGGATCTCCTACAATGAGCAGTTCTTC. Its protein product is CASSPSRQGISYNEQFF.

This clonotype was observed many times. The chain couples TRBV12-3 or TRBV12-4 to TRBJ1-1; D gene uncertain. The CDR3 length is 12 residues. Trimming cost V 5 bases and J 7 bases, with 11 bases left between them. The chain's CDR3 is CASSPLVGEAFF. The CDR3 nucleotides are TGTGCCAGCAGTCCTCTTGTGGGTGAAGCTTTCTTT.

This clonotype came up many times. This sequence joins TRBV25-1 and TRBJ2-3, with D hard to call. Germline lookup yields CDR1 MGHDK and CDR2 SYGVNS. CDR3 length: 13 amino acids. V was pared by 1 base and J by 0 bases, with 2 bases between. CDR3 residues: CASSESSTDTQYF. The CDR3 DNA follows: TGTGCCAGCAGTGAATCTAGCACAGATACGCAGTATTTT.

This clonotype was seen a few times. The rearrangement uses TRBV21-1 and TRBJ2-7; the D call in the table, TRBD1, was not verified against the DNA. TRBV21-1 is a pseudogene segment. This CDR3 is built from 11 residues. The CDR3 sequence is CASSSPRRQYV. The DNA for the CDR3 is TGTGCCAGCAGCAGCCCCCGAAGGCAGTACGTC.

This clonotype was counted ten times or more. The chain couples TRBV7-9 to TRBJ1-2; the D is unclear. The CDR3 consists of 14 residues. Germline CDR1 SEHNR, CDR2 FQNEAQ (reference sequence). Trimming removed 5 bases from V and 4 bases from J, with 14 bases in between. CDR3 bases: TGTGCCAGCAGCCCAGCTAGCTCGGGCTATGGCTACACCTTC. It yields the protein CASSPASSGYGYTF.

There are a few counts of this clonotype. V gene TRBV12-3 or TRBV12-4 combines with J gene TRBJ2-7; 10 nucleotides line up with TRBD2. The CDR3 is 16 residues long. The V segment lost 6 bases and the J segment 1 base; nucleotides outside the gene matches: 9. The CDR3, as DNA: TGTGCCAGCAGCAAAGACCGGACTAGCGGTTCCTACGAGCAGTACTTC. Its protein is CASSKDRTSGSYEQYF.

This clonotype was recorded many times. J is TRBJ2-1 and V is TRBV18; no clear D. Germline CDR1 KGHSH, CDR2 LQKENI. The CDR3 is 13 amino acids. V lost 1 base, J lost 6 bases, and 7 bases lay in between. The CDR3: CASSPHRINEQFF. CDR3 coding DNA: TGTGCCAGCTCACCACACCGAATCAATGAGCAGTTCTTC.

The chain couples TRBV6-5 to TRBJ1-4; D call uncertain. The CDR3 is made up of 14 amino acids. V was cut by 7 bases and J by 5 bases, with 14 bases left in between. Germline CDR1 reads MNHEY; CDR2 reads SVGAGI. The CDR3 here is CASNSGAQNEKLFF. DNA of the CDR3: TGTGCCAGCAATTCCGGTGCCCAGAATGAAAAACTGTTTTTT.

This clonotype came up many times. This chain joins TRBV28 and TRBJ1-5, with D tentatively TRBD1 (6 bases). CDR1 MDHEN and CDR2 SYDVKM come from the germline V gene. The CDR3 covers 15 residues. Trimming removed 2 bases from V and 0 bases from J, with 8 bases in between. The CDR3 reads CASSLPGHSNQPQHF. CDR3 sequence (DNA): TGTGCCAGCAGTTTACCGGGACATAGCAATCAGCCCCAGCATTTT. Variable domain in full (rest from reference TRBV28 and TRBJ1-5): DVKVTQSSRYLVKRTGEKVFLECVQDMDHENMFWYRQDPGLGLRLIYFSYDVKMKEKGDIPEGYSVSREKKERFSLILESASTNQTSMYLCASSLPGHSNQPQHFGDGTRLSIL.

This clonotype was seen many times. This chain links TRBV6-6 with TRBJ2-2, with no clear D. V was pared by 11 bases and J by 3 bases, with 10 bases between. CDR1 MNHNY and CDR2 SVGAGI come from the germline V gene (reference sequence). The CDR3 runs 12 residues. The CDR3 region is CAWFTDTGELFF. As DNA, the CDR3 is TGTGCCTGGTTTACCGACACCGGGGAGCTGTTTTTT.

The chain's CDR3 is CATSTRGLTVSYNEQFF. The DNA of the CDR3 is TGTGCCACCAGCACCAGGGGATTGACGGTTTCCTACAATGAGCAGTTCTTC. This sequence joins TRBV15 and TRBJ2-1, with D maybe TRBD1 (6 bases). V lost 4 bases, J lost 1 base, and 17 bases lay in between. The CDR3 sequence is 17 residues long. CDR1 LNHNV and CDR2 YYDKDF come from the germline V gene (reference sequence).

This rearrangement joins TRBV12-3 or TRBV12-4 to TRBJ2-7, with a tentative D call TRBD1 (6 bases). The CDR3 is 17 residues long. V lost 3 bases and J 5 bases, leaving 23 bases between the germline ends. CDR3 sequence (DNA): TGTGCCAGCAGTTTCGTAGGGACCTCGACCTGGGACAACGAGCAGTACTTC. Translation: CASSFVGTSTWDNEQYF.

This clonotype has a count of ten or more. The genes are TRBV3-1 and TRBJ2-7; TRBD1 or TRBD2 may be the D gene (6 bases each). The CDR3 loop spans 16 amino acids. CDR1 is LGHDT, CDR2 YNNKEL, per germline (reference sequence). V was shortened by 0 bases and J by 2 bases, with 14 bases between the two germline ends. The DNA for the CDR3 is TGTGCCAGCAGCCAAGAAGTCGGGGGCTCCACCTACGAGCAGTACTTC. This gives the protein CASSQEVGGSTYEQYF.

The table lists this clonotype with many counts. The CDR3 region is CASSRGYNEQFF. The CDR3 DNA reads as TGTGCCAGCAGTCGAGGTTACAATGAGCAGTTCTTC. The chain combines TRBV12-3 or TRBV12-4 with TRBJ2-1; the D is unclear. The CDR3 has 12 residues. V was cut by 5 bases and J by 4 bases, with 6 bases left in between.

This clonotype was counted a few times. The genes are TRBV5-6 and TRBJ2-3; D ambiguous. The CDR3 runs to 14 residues. The germline gives CDR1 SGHDT, CDR2 YYEEEE. V was trimmed by 0 bases and J by 4 bases, leaving 9 bases between them. CDR3 sequence (DNA): TGTGCCAGCAGCTTGGAGGCCCGGGCAGATACGCAGTATTTT. It is translated as CASSLEARADTQYF. The full variable domain, completed using reference TRBV5-6 and TRBJ2-3, is DAGVTQSPTHLIKTRGQQVTLRCSPKSGHDTVSWYQQALGQGPQFIFQYYEEEERQRGNFPDRFSGHQFPNYSSELNVNALLLGDSALYLCASSLEARADTQYFGPGTRLTVL.

This clonotype has ten or more counts. The rearrangement uses TRBV11-3 and TRBJ2-2, with D unresolved. The germline gives CDR1 SGHNT, CDR2 YENEEA. V was clipped by 3 bases and J by 6 bases, with 8 bases between them. There are 13 residues in the CDR3. CDR3 nucleotides: TGTGCCAGCAGCTTGGTTTCCTCCGGGGAGCTGTTTTTT. This encodes CASSLVSSGELFF.

The chain uses TRBV13 and TRBJ1-1; D is uncertain. The V gene lost 5 bases and the J gene lost 6 bases, with 19 bases spanning the gap. The germline gives CDR1 PRHDT, CDR2 FYEKMQ (reference sequence). The CDR3 has 15 residues. The DNA for the CDR3 is TGTGCCAGCAGCCCATGGGTAGGCAGAGCTTCTGAAGCTTTCTTT. Residues: CASSPWVGRASEAFF.

The genes are TRBV5-1 and TRBJ2-5, with 13 nucleotides matching TRBD2. The CDR3 consists of 18 residues. Per germline, CDR1 SGHRS and CDR2 YFSETQ. V lost 3 bases, J lost 2 bases, and 10 bases stayed unmatched. The CDR3 nucleotides are TGCGCCAGCAGCTGGATGCCGGGACTAGCGGGAAAGCAAGAGACCCAGTACTTC. This codes for CASSWMPGLAGKQETQYF.

This clonotype was counted at least ten times. The rearrangement links TRBV12-5 to TRBJ2-2, with a possible D match to TRBD1 (5 bases). The V and J ends lost 7 bases and 7 bases respectively, with 10 bases between them. Germline CDR1 reads LGHNT; CDR2 reads FRNRAP. This CDR3 is 12 amino acids long. The CDR3 DNA follows: TGTGCTAGTGCCTTGGACATCGGGGAGCTGTTTTTT. Amino acid sequence: CASALDIGELFF.

This clonotype was recorded many times. The rearrangement joins TRBV7-2 to TRBJ1-4; D is possibly TRBD1 (6 bases). The CDR3 totals 15 residues. The germline gives CDR1 SGHTA, CDR2 FQGNSA. Trimming took 5 bases from V and 7 from J, leaving 17 bases between them. CDR3 sequence (DNA): TGTGCCAGCAGCCCTAGTGTAGGGGGAGGTGAAAAACTGTTTTTT. As protein: CASSPSVGGGEKLFF.

There are a few counts of this clonotype. V gene TRBV19 combines with J gene TRBJ2-1, with D tentatively TRBD1 (6 bases). Germline CDR1 and CDR2: LNHDA and SQIVND (reference sequence). Trimming cost V 5 bases and J 1 base, with 12 bases left between them. The CDR3 has 15 residues. CDR3 in DNA: TGTGCCAGTAGTGAACAGGGATGGTCCTACAATGAGCAGTTCTTC. Translating gives CASSEQGWSYNEQFF. Complete variable domain (other parts from reference TRBV19 and TRBJ2-1): DGGITQSPKYLFRKEGQNVTLSCEQNLNHDAMYWYRQDPGQGLRLIYYSQIVNDFQKGDIAEGYSVSREKKESFPLTVTSAQKNPTAFYLCASSEQGWSYNEQFFGPGTRLTVL.

This clonotype was detected many times. The J gene is TRBJ1-1, the V gene TRBV5-1, with D possibly matching TRBD1 (6 bases). CDR1 SGHRS and CDR2 YFSETQ come from the germline V gene. The CDR3 consists of 14 residues. Trimming shortened V by 0 bases and J by 5 bases, and 11 bases separated the two germline ends. For the CDR3, the DNA is TGCGCCAGCAGCTTGGCAGGGGCGAAGACTGAAGCTTTCTTT. Its translation is CASSLAGAKTEAFF.

The chain carries TRBV29-1 and TRBJ2-7, with 7 bases matching TRBD2. Germline V CDR1 and CDR2: SQVTM, ANQGSEA. The CDR3 has 12 amino acids. V was pared by 4 bases and J by 4 bases, with 4 bases of the junction left unmatched. The CDR3, as DNA: TGCAGCGTTGCGACTAGCTGGTACGAGCAGTACTTC. This encodes CSVATSWYEQYF.

The sample holds many counts of this clonotype. The chain links TRBV21-1 to TRBJ2-1; the D call in the table, TRBD1, was not verified against the DNA. TRBV21-1 is annotated as a pseudogene. This CDR3 contains 16 residues. This CDR3 reads CASSKGVQGTYNEQFF. Written as DNA, the CDR3 is TGTGCCAGCAGCAAAGGGGTACAGGGTACCTACAATGAGCAGTTCTTC.